A single sample gave rise to the 14 T cell receptor beta chains below, sequenced in a study of identical twins. TCRdb analysed the 5' RACE reads with MiXCR anew, one entry per CDR3 protein. The top ten clones hold 3.6% of a sample with 220,000 or so distinct CDR3 sequences, about 7.3% of them seen once. These data are also associated with another study on yellow fever vaccine responses in identical twins.

Sequenced sample: memory (CD45RO+) T cells sorted from blood. The receptors stem from a woman under 30 in good health.

The CDR3 spells CASSASGGAADTQYF. For the CDR3, the DNA is TGTGCCAGCAGCGCTAGCGGGGGGGCCGCAGATACGCAGTATTTT. The V gene is TRBV7-2, the J gene TRBJ2-3; 12 bases are shared with TRBD2. The CDR3 runs 15 residues. Germline V gene sequence: CDR1 SGHTA, CDR2 FQGNSA. V lost 5 bases, J lost 4 bases, and 4 bases stayed unmatched.

This clonotype was seen more than once but under ten times. This chain connects TRBV28 to TRBJ2-1, with D unresolved. Per germline, CDR1 MDHEN and CDR2 SYDVKM. The CDR3 runs to 12 residues. Trimming removed 2 bases from V and 15 bases from J, with 14 bases in between. CDR3 residues: CASSLGVRTLFF. The CDR3, as DNA: TGTGCCAGCAGTTTAGGAGTTAGGACGCTGTTCTTC.

This clonotype came up many times. The chain is built from TRBV5-6 and TRBJ2-7; no firm D call. There are 13 residues in the CDR3. Looked up from germline, CDR1 is SGHDT and CDR2 is YYEEEE. With 0 bases removed from V and 4 bases from J, the gap between germline ends came to 8 bases. CDR3 loop: CASSLGSQYEQYV. The DNA of the CDR3 is TGTGCCAGCAGCTTGGGATCGCAATACGAGCAGTACGTC.

Details on this clonotype: The junction differs from germline at one of its ends, possibly a read error. The chain is built from TRBV5-6 and TRBJ2-2; no clear D. Germline assignment: CDR1 SGHDT and CDR2 YYEEEE. The CDR3 length is 14 residues. The CDR3: CAISPGLNTGELFF. CDR3 nucleotide sequence: TGTGCCATCAGCCCCGGGCTTAACACCGGGGAGCTGTTTTTT.

This clonotype was observed a few times. J is TRBJ2-7 and V is TRBV7-8; TRBD2 agrees at 12 bases. Losses at the gene ends were 5 bases for V and 1 base for J; bases not matched to a gene: 3. Germline CDR1 is SGHVS and CDR2 is FQNEAQ. The length of the CDR3 is 15 residues. The CDR3 protein is CASSIGLAGSYEQYV. Here the CDR3 DNA reads TGTGCCAGCAGCATTGGACTAGCGGGGTCCTACGAGCAGTACGTC.

This chain connects TRBV5-6 to TRBJ2-2, with TRBD2 matching over 8 bases. The CDR3 has 17 residues. Germline trimming cut 2 bases from V and 1 base from J; bases unmatched to any gene: 7. The germline V gene has CDR1 SGHDT and CDR2 YYEEEE. The CDR3 sequence: CASSLLGLGENTGELFF. The CDR3 nucleotides read TGTGCCAGCAGCTTATTGGGACTAGGGGAGAACACCGGGGAGCTGTTTTTT.

The V call is TRBV5-5, the J call TRBJ2-7; a possible D gene is TRBD1 (6 bases). The CDR3 is made up of 13 amino acids. Germline V gene sequence: CDR1 SGHKS, CDR2 YYEKEE (reference sequence). Trimming removed 4 bases at V and 6 bases at J, with 14 bases between. CDR3 protein: CASSATGLSEQYF. DNA of the CDR3: TGTGCCAGCAGCGCCACAGGGTTAAGCGAGCAGTACTTC.

This clonotype has ten or more counts. This chain connects TRBV7-8 to TRBJ2-7; D might be TRBD2 (6 bases). Looked up from germline, CDR1 is SGHVS and CDR2 is FQNEAQ. The CDR3 length is 16 residues. Between the trimmed V and J ends, which lost 0 bases and 1 base, there was a span of 13 bases. The CDR3: CASSLADGGRSYEQYF. The CDR3, as DNA: TGTGCCAGCAGCTTAGCTGATGGAGGGCGGTCCTACGAGCAGTACTTC.

This clonotype was counted only a few times. The J gene is TRBJ2-3, the V gene TRBV27; 7 nucleotides agree with TRBD2. The CDR3 spans 15 residues. Looked up from germline, CDR1 is MNHEY and CDR2 is SMNVEV (reference sequence). Losses at the gene ends were 5 bases for V and 3 bases for J; bases not matched to a gene: 8. The CDR3 DNA reads TGTGCCAGCAGTATCACCACGGGGGGAACAGATACGCAGTATTTT. This gives the protein CASSITTGGTDTQYF.

This clonotype was picked up many times. The J gene is TRBJ1-1, the V gene TRBV10-3, with 9 bases lining up with TRBD1. The length of the CDR3 is 12 residues. After removal of 3 bases from V and 8 bases from J, the junction contained 1 base not matched to a gene. Germline V CDR1 and CDR2: ENHRY, SYGVKD. The CDR3 nucleotides read TGTGCCATCAGTGAAGGGACAGGGGAAGCTTTCTTT. It specifies CAISEGTGEAFF.

The chain couples TRBV20-1 to TRBJ2-7; 7 bases agree with TRBD1. CDR3 size: 13 residues. The germline gives CDR1 DFQATT, CDR2 SNEGSKA (reference sequence). V trimming: 3 bases; J trimming: 3 bases; junction bases outside the gene matches: 5. The CDR3 sequence is CSARGDRDYEQYV. Written as DNA, the CDR3 is TGCAGTGCTAGGGGCGACAGGGACTACGAGCAGTACGTC.

The chain uses TRBV12-3 or TRBV12-4 and TRBJ2-6; 7 bases fit TRBD1. The junction had 19 bases not matched to a gene; V was cut back by 11 bases and J by 0 bases. The length of the CDR3 is 19 residues. The chain's CDR3 is CACCLVYGTAHSGANVLTF. The CDR3 DNA reads as TGTGCCTGCTGTTTAGTTTACGGGACAGCCCACTCTGGGGCCAACGTCCTGACTTTC.

This clonotype was picked up many times. The V and J genes are TRBV12-3 or TRBV12-4 and TRBJ1-2, with D possibly matching TRBD1 (5 bases). The CDR3 extends over 12 amino acids. V was pared by 3 bases and J by 8 bases, with 10 bases between. The CDR3 sequence: CASSFSGNGYTF. DNA for the CDR3: TGTGCCAGCAGTTTTTCAGGGAACGGCTACACCTTC.

This clonotype was observed a few times. This chain links TRBV7-2 with TRBJ2-7; the D gene could be TRBD1 or TRBD2 (5 bases each). The CDR3 runs 13 residues. Trimming took off 5 bases at V and 7 bases at J, with 15 bases between the two ends. From germline, CDR1 is SGHTA and CDR2 FQGNSA. DNA for the CDR3: TGTGCCAGCAGCCCCGGGACCCGCTTTGAGCAGTACTTC. It yields the protein CASSPGTRFEQYF.